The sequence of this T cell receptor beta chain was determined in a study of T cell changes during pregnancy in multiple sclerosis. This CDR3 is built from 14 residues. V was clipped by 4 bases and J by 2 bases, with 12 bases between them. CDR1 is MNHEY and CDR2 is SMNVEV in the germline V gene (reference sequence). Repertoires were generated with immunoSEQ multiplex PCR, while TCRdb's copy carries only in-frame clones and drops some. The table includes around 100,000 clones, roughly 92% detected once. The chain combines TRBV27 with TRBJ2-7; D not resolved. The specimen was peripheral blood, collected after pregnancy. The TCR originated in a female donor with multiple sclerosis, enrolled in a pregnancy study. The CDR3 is CASSSTWPPYEQYF. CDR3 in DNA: TGTGCCAGCAGTTCGACATGGCCCCCCTACGAGCAGTACTTC.